This T cell receptor beta chain was captured in a study of patients and donors after allogeneic stem cell transplantation. TCRdb reprocessed the RT-PCR reads via MiXCR and lists one record per CDR3 protein. Of about 160,000 distinct CDR3 sequences detected, approximately 30% appear once; the ten largest clones hold roughly 3.2%. The source of this sequence is a human donor who was either an allogeneic HSCT recipient or a stem cell or donor lymphocyte infusion donor (not recorded which). It is not recorded whose cells these are; they may come from a transplant donor. Sequencing used blood, either unsorted or a sorted T cell fraction (not recorded which).

The CDR3 sequence: CSAPGPLSYEQYF. CDR3 DNA sequence: TGCAGTGCCCCCGGACCTCTTTCCTACGAGCAGTACTTC. The rearrangement uses TRBV20-1 and TRBJ2-7; D not resolved. The V end was cut by 6 bases, the J end by 1 base, with 13 bases between. Looked up from germline, CDR1 is DFQATT and CDR2 is SNEGSKA (reference sequence). CDR3 length: 13 amino acids.